A selection of T cell receptor beta chains follows, all from one sample in a study of blood T cell repertoires in COVID-19. Clones were sequenced by immunoSEQ multiplex PCR, and TCRdb holds only the in-frame ones, with some missing. The sample includes hundreds of thousands of clones, 87% of them seen just once. The source material was PBMCs or T cells enriched from blood (not recorded which). These receptors were taken from a man aged 40-49 years in a cohort exposed to, infected with or recovered from COVID-19 (not recorded which). CDR3s include the opening cysteine and the closing phenylalanine or tryptophan.

J gene: TRBJ2-7
V gene: TRBV29-1
CDR3 protein: CTPRGTRSYEQYF

J gene: TRBJ1-5
V gene: TRBV18
CDR3 protein: CASSPSGVNQPQHF

J gene: TRBJ1-1
V gene: TRBV28
CDR3 protein: CASSLTGGVTEAFF

J gene: TRBJ1-1
V gene: TRBV11-2
CDR3 protein: CASSYNYIGNTEAFF

J gene: TRBJ2-2
V gene: TRBV10-3
CDR3 protein: CAISESGQGTGELFF

J gene: TRBJ2-1
V gene: TRBV11-3
CDR3 protein: CASSSNPGQGVEQFF

J gene: TRBJ2-7
V gene: TRBV11-2
CDR3 protein: CASSLDRVGSGTKQYF

J gene: TRBJ1-2
V gene: TRBV5-1
CDR3 protein: CASSLDAPNNYGYTF

J gene: TRBJ2-1
V gene: TRBV9
CDR3 protein: CASSAQGGALPRYEQFF

J gene: TRBJ1-2
V gene: TRBV9
CDR3 protein: CASSVDGQGSEGYTF

J gene: TRBJ2-1
V gene: TRBV5-1
CDR3 protein: CASSLASLAGIYNEQFF

J gene: TRBJ1-1
V gene: TRBV2
CDR3 protein: CASNPGVNTEAFF

J gene: TRBJ2-3
V gene: TRBV11-2
CDR3 protein: CASSSLGSTDTQYF

J gene: TRBJ2-7
V gene: TRBV6-5
CDR3 protein: CASSDRDRYEQYF

J gene: TRBJ1-5
V gene: TRBV6-5
CDR3 protein: CASSLTGTSQPQHF

J gene: TRBJ1-5
V gene: TRBV6-4
CDR3 protein: CASSERYSNQPQHF

J gene: TRBJ2-4
V gene: TRBV4-1
CDR3 protein: CASRSTSYNLAKNIQYF

J gene: TRBJ2-3
V gene: TRBV10-1
CDR3 protein: CASSEGLQGSADTQYF

J gene: TRBJ2-2
V gene: TRBV10-3
CDR3 protein: CAISERGQDGTGELFF

J gene: TRBJ2-7
V gene: TRBV6-5
CDR3 protein: CASRELSRGYEQYF

J gene: TRBJ1-5
V gene: TRBV7-8
CDR3 protein: CASSPRRVIRFQPQHF

J gene: TRBJ2-1
V gene: TRBV5-1
CDR3 protein: CASTPLGVISNNEQFF

J gene: TRBJ2-1
V gene: TRBV28
CDR3 protein: CASSGALAGSYNEQFF

J gene: TRBJ1-2
V gene: TRBV18
CDR3 protein: CASSPEGVDYGYTF

J gene: TRBJ1-4
V gene: TRBV5-1
CDR3 protein: CASSANKGATNEKLFF

J gene: TRBJ2-2
V gene: TRBV24-1
CDR3 protein: CATSRTGIGELFF

J gene: TRBJ2-3
V gene: TRBV5-1
CDR3 protein: CASSLLAGVSTDTQYF

J gene: TRBJ2-1
V gene: TRBV10-3
CDR3 protein: CAINPGTSGINEQFF

J gene: TRBJ2-7
V gene: TRBV6-5
CDR3 protein: CASSSRSGTYEQYF

J gene: TRBJ2-5
V gene: TRBV30
CDR3 protein: CAWSVRQGQTQYF

J gene: TRBJ2-1
V gene: TRBV28
CDR3 protein: CATIGTSGRAEQFF

J gene: TRBJ1-3
V gene: TRBV7-9
CDR3 protein: CASVLGTVSGNTIYF

J gene: TRBJ1-5
V gene: TRBV2
CDR3 protein: CASSEAPEGGFRSQHF

J gene: TRBJ2-7
V gene: TRBV4-2
CDR3 protein: CASSQDKDYNTYEQYF

J gene: TRBJ2-1
V gene: TRBV4-2
CDR3 protein: CASSQENRQGGYNEQFF

J gene: TRBJ2-3
V gene: TRBV7-8
CDR3 protein: CASSPRGSYTQYF

J gene: TRBJ2-7
V gene: TRBV6-2/TRBV6-3
CDR3 protein: CASSSGGGGEYEQYF

J gene: TRBJ2-7
V gene: TRBV7-9
CDR3 protein: CASSLAAAPYEQYF

J gene: TRBJ1-4
V gene: TRBV30
CDR3 protein: CAWSVKGRGGEKLFF

J gene: TRBJ1-6
V gene: TRBV30
CDR3 protein: CAWSTVSDSPLHF

J gene: TRBJ1-5
V gene: TRBV2
CDR3 protein: CASSPTRNQPQHF

J gene: TRBJ2-4
V gene: TRBV6-1
CDR3 protein: CASSDPGNIQYF

J gene: TRBJ2-1
V gene: TRBV30
CDR3 protein: CAWRFLADEQFF

J gene: TRBJ2-2
V gene: TRBV28
CDR3 protein: CASSLGQGNTGELFF

J gene: TRBJ2-7
V gene: TRBV27
CDR3 protein: CATGGGTGNYEQYF